This T cell receptor (beta chain) is drawn from a study of blood T cell repertoires in COVID-19. Whole-study context: Acute-phase and convalescent COVID-19 samples originated in the United States, Italy and Spain. In each case, the material was cDNA or gDNA derived from T cells, B-cell-depleted T cells, or PBMCs.

Per the original data handling: Reference gene primers were amplified, and this amplification served to estimate nucleated cell counts. Some clones are missing from TCRdb's copy, which holds only in-frame ones; the method was immunoSEQ multiplex PCR. D and trimming were read from the DNA, whereas the V and J calls and clone size are those reported in that table. Among about 94,000 clones listed, around 81% were seen once. The source is a man aged 60 to 69 with acute or convalescent COVID-19. Source material: peripheral blood.

CDR3 region: CASSGTSLGNEQFF. CDR3 coding DNA: TGTGCCAGCTCCGGGACTAGCTTAGGGAATGAGCAGTTCTTC. The rearrangement joins TRBV2 to TRBJ2-1; 9 positions agree with TRBD2. V lost 8 bases and J lost 7; bases outside the gene matches: 9. The CDR3 extends over 14 amino acids. Per the germline V gene, CDR1 is SNHLY and CDR2 is FYNNEI.